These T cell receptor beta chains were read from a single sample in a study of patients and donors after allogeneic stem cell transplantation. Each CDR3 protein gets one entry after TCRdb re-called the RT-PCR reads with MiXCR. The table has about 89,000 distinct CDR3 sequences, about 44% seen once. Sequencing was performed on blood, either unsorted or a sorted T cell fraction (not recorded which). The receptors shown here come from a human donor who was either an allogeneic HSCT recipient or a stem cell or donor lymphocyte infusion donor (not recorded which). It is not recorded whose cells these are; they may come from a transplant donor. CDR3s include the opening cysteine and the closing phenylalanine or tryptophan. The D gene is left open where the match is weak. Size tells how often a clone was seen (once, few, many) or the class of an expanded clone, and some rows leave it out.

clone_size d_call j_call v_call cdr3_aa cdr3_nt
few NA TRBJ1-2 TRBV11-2 CASSSNRNRKANYGYTF TGTGCCAGCAGCTCAAACAGAAATCGGAAGGCTAACTATGGCTACACCTTC
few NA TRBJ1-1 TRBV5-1 CASSLLSANTEAFF TGCGCCAGCAGCTTGTTGTCGGCTAACACTGAAGCTTTCTTT
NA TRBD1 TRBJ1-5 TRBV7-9 CASSSGTAEGQPQHF TGTGCCAGCAGTTCCGGGACAGCCGAAGGTCAGCCCCAGCATTTT
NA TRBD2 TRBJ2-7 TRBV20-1 CSARDQASGTYEQYF TGCAGTGCTAGAGATCAGGCTAGCGGGACCTACGAGCAGTACTTC
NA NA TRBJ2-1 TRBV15 CATSRDRWINSYNEQFF TGTGCCACCAGCAGAGATCGGTGGATAAACTCCTACAATGAGCAGTTCTTC
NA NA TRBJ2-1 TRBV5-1 CASSLDPAGPYNEQFF TGCGCCAGCAGCTTGGATCCAGCCGGCCCCTACAATGAGCAGTTCTTC
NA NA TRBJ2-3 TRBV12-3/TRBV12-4 CASSPRSDTQYF TGTGCCAGCAGTCCCAGGTCAGATACGCAGTATTTT
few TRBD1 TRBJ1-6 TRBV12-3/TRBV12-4 CASSPRDRANSPLHF TGTGCCAGCAGTCCGCGGGACAGGGCCAATTCACCCCTCCACTTT
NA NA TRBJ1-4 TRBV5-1 CASSLEANEKLFF TGCGCCAGCAGCTTGGAAGCTAATGAAAAACTGTTTTTT
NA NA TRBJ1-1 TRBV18 CASSLGGSMNTEAFF TGTGCCAGCTCACTTGGGGGGAGCATGAACACTGAAGCTTTCTTT
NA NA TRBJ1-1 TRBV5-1 CASSPGVGSGNTEAFF TGCGCCAGCAGCCCCGGAGTGGGGTCAGGGAACACTGAAGCTTTCTTT
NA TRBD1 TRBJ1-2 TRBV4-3 CASSREVWTGTVGYTF TGCGCCAGCAGCCGCGAGGTTTGGACAGGGACGGTCGGCTACACCTTC
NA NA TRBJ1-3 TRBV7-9 CASSLPGRGNTIYF TGTGCCAGCAGCTTACCAGGGCGGGGAAACACCATATATTTT
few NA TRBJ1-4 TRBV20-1 CSCSDGGGNEKLFF TGCAGTTGCTCCGACGGGGGGGGCAATGAAAAACTGTTTTTT
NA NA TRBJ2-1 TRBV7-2 CASSPAAHNEQFF TGTGCCAGCAGCCCTGCGGCCCATAATGAGCAGTTCTTC
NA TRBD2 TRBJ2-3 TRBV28 CASSVQTSGRTDTQYF TGTGCCAGCAGTGTCCAGACTAGCGGGAGGACAGATACGCAGTATTTT
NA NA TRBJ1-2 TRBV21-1 CASKGQDPRSTF TGTGCCAGCAAGGGACAGGACCCCAGAAGTACCTTC
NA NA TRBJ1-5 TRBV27 CASSLTSQLPLPHQPQHF TGTGCCAGCAGTTTGACCTCGCAGCTCCCGTTACCTCATCAGCCCCAGCATTTT
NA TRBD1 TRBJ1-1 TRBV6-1 CASDPKGAVTEAFF TGTGCCAGCGATCCCAAGGGGGCTGTCACTGAAGCTTTCTTT
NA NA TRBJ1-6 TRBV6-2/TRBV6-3 CASTMTGRLNSPLHF TGTGCCAGCACCATGACAGGACGTCTCAATTCACCCCTCCACTTT
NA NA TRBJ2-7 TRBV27 CASRWLREQYF TGTGCCAGCCGCTGGCTTAGGGAGCAGTACTTC
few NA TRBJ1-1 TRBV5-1 CASSPDRNEAFF TGCGCCAGCAGCCCCGACCGCAATGAAGCTTTCTTT
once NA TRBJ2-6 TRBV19 CASADSGANVLTF TGTGCCAGTGCCGATTCTGGGGCCAACGTCCTGACTTTC
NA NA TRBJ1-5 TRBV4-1 CASSEFGGSDSNQPQHF TGCGCCAGCAGCGAATTTGGGGGGAGCGATAGCAATCAGCCCCAGCATTTT
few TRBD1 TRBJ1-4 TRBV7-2 CASSVTGIGEKLFF TGTGCCAGCAGCGTGACAGGGATAGGTGAAAAACTGTTTTTT
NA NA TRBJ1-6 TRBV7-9 CASSLEGLINSPLHF TGTGCCAGCAGCTTAGAAGGGCTGATAAATTCACCCCTCCACTTT
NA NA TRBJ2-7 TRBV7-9 CASSLGVGMSYEQYF TGTGCCAGCAGCTTAGGGGTAGGAATGTCCTACGAGCAGTACTTC
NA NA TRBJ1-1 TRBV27 CASSQAPSVAEAFF TGTGCCAGCAGTCAAGCCCCCTCAGTCGCTGAAGCTTTCTTT
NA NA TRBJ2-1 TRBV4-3 CASSQDIQLDNEQFF TGCGCCAGCAGCCAAGATATCCAATTAGACAATGAGCAGTTCTTC
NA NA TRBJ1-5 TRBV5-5 CASSLWSGNQPQHF TGTGCCAGCAGCTTGTGGTCTGGGAATCAGCCCCAGCATTTT
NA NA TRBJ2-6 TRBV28 CASSLASLAGANVLTF TGTGCCAGCAGTTTGGCTAGCCTGGCAGGGGCCAACGTCCTGACTTTC
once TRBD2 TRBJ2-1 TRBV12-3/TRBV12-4 CASSSRTSIHNEQFF TGTGCCAGCAGTTCCAGGACTAGTATTCACAATGAGCAGTTCTTC
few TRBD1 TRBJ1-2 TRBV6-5 CASSLRDSDFYGYTF TGTGCCAGCAGCCTCCGGGACAGCGACTTCTATGGCTACACCTTC
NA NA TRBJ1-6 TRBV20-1 CSAREEGLLDSPLHF TGCAGTGCTAGAGAGGAGGGGCTCTTGGATTCACCCCTCCACTTT
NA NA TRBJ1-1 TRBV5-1 CASSYGTPNTEAFF TGCGCCAGCAGCTACGGGACACCGAACACTGAAGCTTTCTTT
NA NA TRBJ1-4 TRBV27 CASSLSPGGADEKLFF TGTGCCAGCAGTTTATCCCCTGGAGGGGCCGATGAAAAACTGTTTTTT
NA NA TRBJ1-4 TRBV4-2 CASSHGETSTNEKLFF TGTGCCAGCAGCCACGGCGAAACCTCAACTAATGAAAAACTGTTTTTT
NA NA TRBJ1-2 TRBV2 CASSAATARANYGYTF TGTGCCAGCAGTGCGGCGACAGCGAGAGCTAACTATGGCTACACCTTC
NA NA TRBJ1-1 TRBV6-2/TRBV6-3 CASSYGAANTEAFF TGTGCCAGCAGTTACGGGGCAGCGAACACTGAAGCTTTCTTT
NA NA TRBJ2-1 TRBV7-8 CASSLVTLAPGSYNEQFF TGTGCCAGCAGCTTAGTTACTTTGGCCCCGGGGTCCTACAATGAGCAGTTCTTC
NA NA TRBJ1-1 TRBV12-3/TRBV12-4 CATQAEAFF TGTGCCACCCAGGCAGAGGCTTTCTTT
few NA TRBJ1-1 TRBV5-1 CASSQTTRGAEAFF TGCGCCAGCAGTCAAACTACCAGGGGAGCTGAAGCTTTCTTT
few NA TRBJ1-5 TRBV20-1 CSARDGLNQPQHF TGCAGTGCTAGAGATGGGCTTAATCAGCCCCAGCATTTT
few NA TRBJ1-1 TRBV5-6 CASSLWHTNTEAFF TGTGCCAGCAGCTTGTGGCATACGAACACTGAAGCTTTCTTT
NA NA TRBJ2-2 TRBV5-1 CASSLDGFTGELFF TGCGCCAGCAGCTTGGACGGATTCACCGGGGAGCTGTTTTTT
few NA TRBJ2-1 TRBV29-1 CSATIIADSSYNEQFF TGCAGCGCAACTATTATAGCGGATTCCTCCTACAATGAGCAGTTCTTC
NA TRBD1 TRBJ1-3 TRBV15 CATSRRQGASSGNTIYF TGTGCCACCAGCAGGAGACAGGGGGCAAGCTCTGGAAACACCATATATTTT
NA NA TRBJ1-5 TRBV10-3 CAISEDATAQHF TGTGCCATCAGTGAAGATGCCACGGCCCAGCATTTT
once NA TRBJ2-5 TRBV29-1 CRDPQGRETQYF TGCAGGGATCCCCAGGGGCGGGAGACCCAGTACTTC
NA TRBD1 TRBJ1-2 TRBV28 CASSLLRDRQRNGYTF TGTGCCAGCAGTTTACTGAGGGACAGACAGAGAAATGGCTACACCTTC
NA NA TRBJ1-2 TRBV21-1 CASSKEPGTFYGYTF TGTGCCAGCAGCAAAGAACCAGGGACTTTCTATGGCTACACCTTC
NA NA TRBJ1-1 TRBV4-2 CASSQEGENTEAFF TGTGCCAGCAGCCAAGAAGGGGAGAACACTGAAGCTTTCTTT
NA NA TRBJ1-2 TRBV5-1 CASSPQGGDYGYTF TGCGCCAGCAGCCCCCAAGGGGGAGACTATGGCTACACCTTC
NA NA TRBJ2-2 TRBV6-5 CASSYPVTGELFF TGTGCCAGCAGTTACCCAGTCACCGGGGAGCTGTTTTTT
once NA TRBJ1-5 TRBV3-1 CASSQEVYAQPQHF TGTGCCAGCAGCCAAGAGGTATACGCTCAGCCCCAGCATTTT
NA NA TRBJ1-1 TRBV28 CASSSTEAFF TGTGCCAGCAGTTCCACTGAAGCTTTCTTT
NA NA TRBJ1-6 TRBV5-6 CASSLRGRYSPLHF TGTGCCAGCAGCTTACGGGGCAGGTACTCACCCCTCCACTTT
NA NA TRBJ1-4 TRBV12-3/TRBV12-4 CASSLIRVKLFF TGTGCCAGCAGTTTAATTAGGGTGAAACTGTTTTTT